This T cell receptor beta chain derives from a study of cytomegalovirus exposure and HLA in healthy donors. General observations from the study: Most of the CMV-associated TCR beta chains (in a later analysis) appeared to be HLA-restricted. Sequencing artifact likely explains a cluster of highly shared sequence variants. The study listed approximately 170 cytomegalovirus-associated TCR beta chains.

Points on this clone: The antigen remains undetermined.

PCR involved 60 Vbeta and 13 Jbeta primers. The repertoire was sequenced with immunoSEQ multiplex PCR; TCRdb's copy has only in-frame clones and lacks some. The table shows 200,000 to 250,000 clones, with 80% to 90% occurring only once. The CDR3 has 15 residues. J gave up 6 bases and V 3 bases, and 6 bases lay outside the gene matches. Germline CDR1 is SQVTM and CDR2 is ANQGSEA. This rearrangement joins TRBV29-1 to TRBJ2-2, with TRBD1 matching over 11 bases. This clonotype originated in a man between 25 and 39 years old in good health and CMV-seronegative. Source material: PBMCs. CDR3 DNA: TGCAGCGTTGAGTCGGGACAGGGGGAGGCCGGGGAGCTGTTTTTT. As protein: CSVESGQGEAGELFF.